The sequence of this T cell receptor beta chain was determined in a study of memory CD4+ T cells and cytomegalovirus serostatus. Study-wide background: Donors were healthy Belgian adults, 8 to 10 CMV seropositive and about 24 seronegative. Findings and caveats of the study: The CMV-associated TCR signature appears largely within the CD4+ memory repertoire.

In the case of this clone: Its antigen is not identified.

Clones were read by immunoSEQ multiplex PCR, and TCRdb kept only the in-frame ones, dropping some. The sample has under 35,000 clones; around 74% are singletons. Single viable CD3+CD4+CD8-CD45RO+ cells were sorted as the memory CD4+ T cells. Serostatus was set by detecting CMV pp150, pp28, p38, p52 IgG. Positive selection with CD4 microbeads enriched total CD4+ T cells. The origin of this receptor is an adult in good health and CMV-seronegative. Some clones in this sample may be carry-over from other donors' samples. Sequencing was performed on memory CD4+ T cells from blood.

CDR3 protein: CASSERSRENSPLHF. The CDR3 DNA reads TGTGCCAGCAGTGAAAGGTCCCGGGAGAATTCACCCCTCCACTTT. The gene calls are TRBV2 and TRBJ1-6; no definite D call. The CDR3 is made up of 15 amino acids. Per germline, CDR1 SNHLY and CDR2 FYNNEI. The V end was cut by 2 bases, the J end by 7 bases, with 12 bases between.